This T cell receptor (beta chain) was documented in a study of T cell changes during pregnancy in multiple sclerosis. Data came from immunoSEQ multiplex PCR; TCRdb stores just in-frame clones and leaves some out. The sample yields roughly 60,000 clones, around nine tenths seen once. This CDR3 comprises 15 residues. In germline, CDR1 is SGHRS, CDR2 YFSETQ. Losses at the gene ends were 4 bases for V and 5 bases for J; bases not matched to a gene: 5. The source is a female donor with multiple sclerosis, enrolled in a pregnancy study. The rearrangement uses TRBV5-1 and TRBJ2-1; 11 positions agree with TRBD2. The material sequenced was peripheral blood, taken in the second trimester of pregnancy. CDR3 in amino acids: CASSRSGRADNEQFF. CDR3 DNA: TGCGCCAGCAGCCGTAGCGGGAGGGCCGACAATGAGCAGTTCTTC. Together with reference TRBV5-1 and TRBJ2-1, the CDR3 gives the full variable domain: KAGVTQTPRYLIKTRGQQVTLSCSPISGHRSVSWYQQTPGQGLQFLFEYFSETQRNKGNFPGRFSGRQFSNSRSEMNVSTLELGDSALYLCASSRSGRADNEQFFGPGTRLTVL.